The TCR beta chain described here comes from a study of shared clonotypes between healthy human individuals. About the study: The study used three CD4 naive, three CD4 memory, two CD8 naive and one CD8 memory plate per donor. Findings and limits, study-wide: Clonotype sharing among donors likely depends on sequencing depth.

The CDR3 sequence is 19 residues long. From germline, CDR1 is KGHSH and CDR2 LQKENI. V lost 3 bases and J 0 bases, leaving 23 bases between the germline ends. In the authors' workflow: ImmunoSEQ sequences covered only the junction and lacked quality scores; filtering therefore differed. Some clones are missing from TCRdb's copy, which holds only in-frame ones; the method was immunoSEQ multiplex PCR. D and trimming come from the DNA, and the V and J calls and clone size come from that table. The sample has roughly 220,000 clones; approximately 65% are singletons. With regard to this clone: Its antigen remains unknown.

Both subsets, CD45RA+ naive and CD45RA-negative memory, were split from the CD4+ cells. The V call is TRBV18, the J call TRBJ1-2; D call uncertain. This TCR came from a young man in good health. Sequenced sample: memory CD4+ T cells sorted from blood. Subset reported: CD45RA-negative fraction. The CDR3 protein is CASSPYPRSRPTSNYGYTF. In nucleotides, the CDR3 is TGTGCCAGCTCACCTTACCCCAGGTCCAGGCCCACTTCTAACTATGGCTACACCTTC.